This record concerns one T cell receptor beta chain sequence. One end of the junction is discordant with germline, which a read error may explain. These data come from a study of T cell changes during pregnancy in multiple sclerosis. Germline V gene sequence: CDR1 MNHEY, CDR2 SMNVEV (reference sequence). The CDR3 is made up of 16 amino acids. Profiled with immunoSEQ multiplex PCR; TCRdb holds only in-frame clones, not every one. The sample records around 66,000 clones, roughly nine tenths being singletons. The TCR was taken from a female donor in good health, enrolled as a control in a pregnancy study. Sequencing used peripheral blood, obtained in the first trimester of pregnancy. The chain uses TRBV27 and TRBJ1-6; 11 bases line up with TRBD1. For the CDR3, the DNA is TGTGCCAGCGGTTTGAACGGACAGGGGGCTTACTCACCCCTCCACTTT. Its translation: CASGLNGQGAYSPLHF.